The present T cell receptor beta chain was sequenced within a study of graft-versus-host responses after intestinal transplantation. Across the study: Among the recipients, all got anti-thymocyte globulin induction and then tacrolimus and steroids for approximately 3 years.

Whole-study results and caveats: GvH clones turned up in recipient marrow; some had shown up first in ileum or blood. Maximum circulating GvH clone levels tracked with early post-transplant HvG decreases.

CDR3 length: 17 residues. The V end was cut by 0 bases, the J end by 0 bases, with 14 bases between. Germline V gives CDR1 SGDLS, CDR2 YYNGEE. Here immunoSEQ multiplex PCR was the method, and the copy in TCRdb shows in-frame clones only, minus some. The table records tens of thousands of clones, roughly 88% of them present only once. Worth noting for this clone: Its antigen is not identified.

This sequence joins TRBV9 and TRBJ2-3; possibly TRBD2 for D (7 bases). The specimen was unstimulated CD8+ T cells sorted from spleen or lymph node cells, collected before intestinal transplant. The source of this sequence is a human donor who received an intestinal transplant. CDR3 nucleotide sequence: TGTGCCAGCAGCGTAGCTATTGGGGGGGCGAGCACAGATACGCAGTATTTT. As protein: CASSVAIGGASTDTQYF.